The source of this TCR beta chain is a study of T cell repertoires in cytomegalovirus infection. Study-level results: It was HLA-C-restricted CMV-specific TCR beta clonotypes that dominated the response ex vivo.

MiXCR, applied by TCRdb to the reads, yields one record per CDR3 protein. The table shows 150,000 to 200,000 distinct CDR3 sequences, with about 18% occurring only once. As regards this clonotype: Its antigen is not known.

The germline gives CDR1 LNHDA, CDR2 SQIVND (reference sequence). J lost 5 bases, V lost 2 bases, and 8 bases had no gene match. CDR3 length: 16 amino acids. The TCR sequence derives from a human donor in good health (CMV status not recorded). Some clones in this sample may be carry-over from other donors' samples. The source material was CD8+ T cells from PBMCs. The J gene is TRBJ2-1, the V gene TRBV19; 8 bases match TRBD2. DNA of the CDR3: TGTGCCAGTAGTATATGGATGCTAGCGGGTAACAATGAGCAGTTCTTC. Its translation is CASSIWMLAGNNEQFF.